This T cell receptor beta chain was documented in a study of blood T cell repertoires in COVID-19. Across the whole study: Collection of acute and convalescent COVID-19 samples took place in the United States, Italy and Spain. T cells, B-cell-depleted T cells, or PBMCs provided the cDNA or gDNA that served as material.

Authors' processing steps: Amplification from reference gene primers served as the basis for estimated nucleated cell counts. TCRdb's table, derived via immunoSEQ multiplex PCR, lists solely in-frame clones and lacks some. That table gives V, J and clone size, and the DNA gave D and trimming. The data show 25,000 to 35,000 clones, approximately 90% seen once. Losses at the gene ends were 4 bases for V and 0 bases for J; bases not matched to a gene: 9. The CDR3 length is 16 residues. Germline CDR1 is SGHRS and CDR2 is YFSETQ. The sequence was obtained from a man aged 45-60 years with active COVID-19. The material sequenced was peripheral blood. The chain is built from TRBV5-1 and TRBJ2-5; 7 nucleotides align to TRBD1. The CDR3 reads CASSEGTAQYQETQYF. The CDR3 DNA reads TGCGCCAGCAGCGAGGGGACAGCTCAGTACCAAGAGACCCAGTACTTC.